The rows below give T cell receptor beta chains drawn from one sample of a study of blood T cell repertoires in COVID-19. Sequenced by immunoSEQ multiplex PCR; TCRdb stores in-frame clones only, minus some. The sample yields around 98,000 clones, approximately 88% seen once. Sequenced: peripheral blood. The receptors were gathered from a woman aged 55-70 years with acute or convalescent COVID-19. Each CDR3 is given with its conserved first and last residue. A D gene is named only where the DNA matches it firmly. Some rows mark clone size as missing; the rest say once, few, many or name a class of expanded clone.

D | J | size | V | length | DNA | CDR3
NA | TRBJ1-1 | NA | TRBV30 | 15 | TGTGCCTGGAGTCGTCTTTCCAGGGGCAACACTGAAGCTTTCTTT | CAWSRLSRGNTEAFF
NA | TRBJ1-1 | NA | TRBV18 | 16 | TGTGCCAGCTCGCAGTCTCGAAAGGGGTGGGAAACTGAAGCTTTCTTT | CASSQSRKGWETEAFF
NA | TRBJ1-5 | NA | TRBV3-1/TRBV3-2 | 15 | TGTGCCAGCAGCCAAGACATTTCAGGGAATCAGCCCCAGCATTTT | CASSQDISGNQPQHF
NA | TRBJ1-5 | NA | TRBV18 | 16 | TGTGCCAGCTCACCTCGGGGGACGGTTGGCAATCAGCCCCAGCATTTT | CASSPRGTVGNQPQHF
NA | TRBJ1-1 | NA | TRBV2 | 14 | TGTGCCAGCAGTGCGCCGGAGTTGAACACTGAAGCTTTCTTT | CASSAPELNTEAFF
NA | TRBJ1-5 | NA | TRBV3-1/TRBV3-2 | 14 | TGTGCCAGCAGCCAAAGGGGAAGGGGACAGCCCCAGCATTTT | CASSQRGRGQPQHF
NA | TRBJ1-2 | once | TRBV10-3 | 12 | TGTGCCATCAGTGACAGGGACTATGGCTACACCTTC | CAISDRDYGYTF
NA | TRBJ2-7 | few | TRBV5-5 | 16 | TGTGCCAGCAGCTCCTCCAGGCAGGGTCTTTCCTACGAGCAGTACTTC | CASSSSRQGLSYEQYF
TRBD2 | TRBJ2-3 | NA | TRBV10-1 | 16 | TGCGCCAGCAGTTTCGTTAGCGGGGGCCCCACAGATACGCAGTATTTT | CASSFVSGGPTDTQYF
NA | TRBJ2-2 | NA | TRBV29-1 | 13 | TGCAGCGTTGGGAGACTGGACACCGGGGAGCTGTTTTTT | CSVGRLDTGELFF
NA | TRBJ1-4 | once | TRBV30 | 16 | TGTGCCTGGAGTGAAGCTAGGGGTAGGGTGGGGGAAAAACTGTTTTTT | CAWSEARGRVGEKLFF
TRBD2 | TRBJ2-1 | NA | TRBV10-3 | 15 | TGTGCCACCCGCCTAGCGGGGGCCTCTAACAATGAGCAGTTCTTC | CATRLAGASNNEQFF
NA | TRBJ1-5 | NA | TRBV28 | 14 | TGTGCCAGCAGTTTAATATCGAGCAATCAGCCCCAGCATTTT | CASSLISSNQPQHF
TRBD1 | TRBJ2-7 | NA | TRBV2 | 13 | TGTGCCAGCACCCGGGACAGGGCCCACGAGCAGTACTTC | CASTRDRAHEQYF
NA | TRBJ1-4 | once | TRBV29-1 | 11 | TGCAGCGTTGAAGTAGCTGAAAAACTGTTTTTT | CSVEVAEKLFF
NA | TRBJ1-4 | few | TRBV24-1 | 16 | TGTGCCACCAGTGAAGGTCGCAGGGGCGGAAATGAAAAACTGTTTTTT | CATSEGRRGGNEKLFF
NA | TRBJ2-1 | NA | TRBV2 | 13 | TGTGCCAGCACTCTCACGACTAACAATGAGCAGTTCTTC | CASTLTTNNEQFF
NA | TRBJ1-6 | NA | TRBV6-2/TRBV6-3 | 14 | TGTGCCAGCAGTTACCCGTACAGGTTATCACCCCTCCACTTT | CASSYPYRLSPLHF
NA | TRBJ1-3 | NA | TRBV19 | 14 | TGTGCCAGTAGCCTGACAGTAGCTGGAAACACCATATATTTT | CASSLTVAGNTIYF
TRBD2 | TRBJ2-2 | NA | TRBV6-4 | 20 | TGTGCCAGCAGTCTTGTTGCTGATATAGCGGGGGGGATCAACACCGGGGAGCTGTTTTTT | CASSLVADIAGGINTGELFF
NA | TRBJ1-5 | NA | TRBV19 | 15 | TGTGCCAGTAGTACCGAGAGTCGGGGGTATCAGCCCCAGCATTTT | CASSTESRGYQPQHF
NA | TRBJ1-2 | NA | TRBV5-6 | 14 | TGTGCCAGCAGTCCCCGGACTGGGGACTATGGCTACACCTTC | CASSPRTGDYGYTF
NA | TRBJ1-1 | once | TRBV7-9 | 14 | TGTGCCAGCAGCCAGGGCGGATTTTTCACTGAAGCTTTCTTT | CASSQGGFFTEAFF
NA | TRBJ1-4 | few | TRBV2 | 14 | TGTGCCAGCAGAGGCGGGAGGAATAATGAAAAACTGTTTTTT | CASRGGRNNEKLFF
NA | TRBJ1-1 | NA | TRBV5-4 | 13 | TGTGCCAGCAGCCCGCGGGGAAACACTGAAGCTTTCTTT | CASSPRGNTEAFF
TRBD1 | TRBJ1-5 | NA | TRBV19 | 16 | TGTGCCAGCCAAATCGGGGACAGGGGCGTTGGACAGCCCCAGCATTTT | CASQIGDRGVGQPQHF
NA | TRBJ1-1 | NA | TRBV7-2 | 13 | TGTGCCAGCGGCGGGGGTCGGAACACTGAAGCTTTCTTT | CASGGGRNTEAFF
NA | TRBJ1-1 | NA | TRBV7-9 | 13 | TGTGCCAGCAGCTTAGCGAGCTACACTGAAGCTTTCTTT | CASSLASYTEAFF
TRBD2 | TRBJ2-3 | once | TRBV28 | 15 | TGTGCCAGCAGTGGGACTAGCGGCGCCACGCATACGCAGTATTTT | CASSGTSGATHTQYF
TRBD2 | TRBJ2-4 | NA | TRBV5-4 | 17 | TGTGCCAGCAGCTCGGGGGGACTAGCGGGGAATAAAAACATTCAGTACTTC | CASSSGGLAGNKNIQYF